The 26 T cell receptor beta chains in this list originate from one sample, sequenced in a study of T-cell reconstitution after alpha-beta-depleted transplantation in children. It was with unique molecular identifiers that the TCRbeta library was prepared. Each CDR3 protein is one row after TCRdb ran MiXCR on the PCR reads. The data contain more than 200,000 distinct CDR3 sequences, about a sixth of them seen just once; the ten biggest clones take up around 44%. The sample was PBMCs, mostly from graft donor cells, taken 360 days after TCRalphabeta/CD19-depleted stem cell transplant. These receptors all come from a male patient between 2 and 10 years old who had a stem cell transplant for acute lymphoblastic leukemia, so the T cells may come from the graft donor.

The V call is TRBV12-3 or TRBV12-4, the J call TRBJ1-2; TRBD1 agrees at 8 bases. The J segment lost 6 bases and the V segment lost 4 bases, leaving 7 bases of the junction unmatched. The CDR3 covers 14 residues. The CDR3, as DNA: TGTGCCAGCAGTTACACAGGGGGAGGGGATGGCTACACCTTC. Its translation is CASSYTGGGDGYTF.

This clonotype was found a few times. V is TRBV20-1 and J is TRBJ2-5; 8 bases align to TRBD2. Germline trimming cut 2 bases from V and 5 bases from J; bases unmatched to any gene: 7. The CDR3 loop spans 14 amino acids. The germline CDR1 and CDR2 sequences are DFQATT and SNEGSKA (reference sequence). The CDR3 protein is CSARTGPGGETQYF. The CDR3 nucleotides are TGCAGTGCTAGAACCGGCCCGGGGGGGGAGACCCAGTACTTC.

This clonotype has ten or more counts. This sequence joins TRBV20-1 and TRBJ1-1; D unclear. The germline V gene encodes CDR1 DFQATT and CDR2 SNEGSKA (reference sequence). The CDR3 consists of 13 residues. V lost 4 bases and J 6 bases, leaving 15 bases between the germline ends. CDR3 region: CSAKPRGKSEAFF. Here the CDR3 DNA reads TGCAGTGCTAAACCACGGGGAAAGTCTGAAGCTTTCTTT.

V is TRBV19 and J is TRBJ2-1; 9 bases align to TRBD1. Trimming at V came to 4 bases and at J to 3 bases, leaving 10 bases not matched to a gene. CDR3 length equals 17 residues. CDR1 is LNHDA and CDR2 is SQIVND in the germline V gene (reference sequence). CDR3 sequence reads: CASSTQGAGRGYNEQFF. Written as DNA, the CDR3 is TGTGCCAGTAGTACACAGGGGGCGGGAAGGGGCTACAATGAGCAGTTCTTC.

CDR3 region: CASSRTALLHF. Here the CDR3 DNA reads TGTGCCAGCAGTCGCACAGCCCTGCTCCACTTT. The rearrangement links TRBV28 to TRBJ1-6; D uncertain. V was clipped by 5 bases and J by 16 bases, with 12 bases between them. Per germline, CDR1 MDHEN and CDR2 SYDVKM. The CDR3 is made up of 11 amino acids.

V gene TRBV24-1 combines with J gene TRBJ2-5; tentatively, D is TRBD1 or TRBD2 (5 bases each). Germline CDR1 is KGHDR and CDR2 is SFDVKD. The CDR3 is made up of 13 amino acids. V was pared by 9 bases and J by 1 base, with 11 bases between. The CDR3 nucleotides read TGTGCCACCGGCCTCGGGACCCAAGAGACCCAGTACTTC. Protein sequence: CATGLGTQETQYF.

The J gene is TRBJ1-3, the V gene TRBV11-2; tentatively, D is TRBD1 (5 bases). The CDR3 is 17 amino acids. CDR1 is SGHAT, CDR2 FQNNGV, per germline. Trimming cost V 2 bases and J 0 bases, with 14 bases left between them. The CDR3, as DNA: TGTGCCAGCAGCTTATATCTCCGGGGCAACTCTGGAAACACCATATATTTT. It translates to CASSLYLRGNSGNTIYF.

This clonotype has a count of ten or more. This rearrangement joins TRBV5-1 to TRBJ1-1, with D possibly matching TRBD1 (5 bases). The CDR3 totals 14 residues. V was clipped by 5 bases and J by 0 bases, with 11 bases between them. Germline assignment: CDR1 SGHRS and CDR2 YFSETQ. The CDR3 DNA reads TGCGCCAGCAGACCCGGACACATGAACACTGAAGCTTTCTTT. It encodes CASRPGHMNTEAFF.

The V and J genes are TRBV12-3 or TRBV12-4 and TRBJ1-2, with 9 nucleotides matching TRBD1. The V and J ends lost 3 bases and 0 bases, in that order; junction bases with no gene match: 8. The CDR3 is 17 residues long. CDR3 in amino acids: CASSLGDRGRANYGYTF. CDR3 nucleotide sequence: TGTGCCAGCAGTTTGGGTGACAGGGGGAGAGCTAACTATGGCTACACCTTC.

This clonotype has more than one count but fewer than ten. This rearrangement joins TRBV27 to TRBJ2-6; no reliable D call. The CDR3 extends over 12 amino acids. Germline V gives CDR1 MNHEY, CDR2 SMNVEV (reference sequence). V was trimmed by 10 bases and J by 1 base, leaving 5 bases between them. CDR3 in amino acids: CATQSGANVLTF. The CDR3 DNA reads as TGTGCCACCCAATCTGGGGCCAACGTCCTGACTTTC.

A few counts support this clonotype. V gene TRBV12-3 or TRBV12-4 combines with J gene TRBJ1-2; 9 bases fit TRBD1. V lost 2 bases, J lost 8 bases, and 6 bases stayed unmatched. The CDR3 totals 14 residues. The CDR3 coding sequence is TGTGCCAGCAGTTTAACCCGACAGGGGGGCGGCTACACCTTC. This encodes CASSLTRQGGGYTF.

This clonotype was observed a few times. This rearrangement joins TRBV27 to TRBJ1-1, with D unresolved. CDR1 is MNHEY and CDR2 is SMNVEV in the germline V gene (reference sequence). V gave up 7 bases and J gave up 1 base, with 16 bases separating them. This CDR3 has 15 amino acids. The chain's CDR3 is CASKAGVRGNTEAFF. CDR3 DNA: TGTGCCAGCAAAGCTGGGGTGCGGGGGAACACTGAAGCTTTCTTT.

V is TRBV18 and J is TRBJ2-7; no definite D call. V was trimmed by 6 bases and J by 6 bases, leaving 9 bases between them. The CDR3 is 11 residues long. Looked up from germline, CDR1 is KGHSH and CDR2 is LQKENI. For the CDR3, the DNA is TGTGCCAGCTCCCCCGGTGGCGAGCAGTACTTC. Amino acid sequence: CASSPGGEQYF. The full variable domain, in which reference TRBV18 and TRBJ2-7 provide the parts outside the CDR3, is NAGVMQNPRHLVRRRGQEARLRCSPMKGHSHVYWYRQLPEEGLKFMVYLQKENIIDESGMPKERFSAEFPKEGPSILRIQQVVRGDSAAYFCASSPGGEQYFGPGTRLTVT.

J is TRBJ2-1 and V is TRBV18; 9 bases map to TRBD2. The CDR3 covers 15 residues. Germline loops: CDR1 KGHSH, CDR2 LQKENI. J gave up 5 bases and V 2 bases, and 4 bases lay outside the gene matches. The CDR3 is CASSPMRLADNEQFF. Written as DNA, the CDR3 is TGTGCCAGCTCACCAATGAGACTAGCGGACAATGAGCAGTTCTTC.

At least ten counts were recorded for this clonotype. The gene calls are TRBV7-2 and TRBJ2-7; the D gene is possibly TRBD2 (5 bases). This CDR3 contains 14 residues. Germline V gives CDR1 SGHTA, CDR2 FQGNSA. Deletions cut 0 bases from V and 0 bases from J, with 6 bases between. CDR3 sequence reads: CASSLARASYEQYF. CDR3 sequence (DNA): TGTGCCAGCAGCTTAGCGCGGGCCTCCTACGAGCAGTACTTC.

At least ten counts were recorded for this clonotype. The CDR3 spells CASSSDTPSTEQFF. Here the CDR3 DNA reads TGCGCCAGCAGCTCCGACACCCCCTCGACTGAGCAGTTCTTC. V usage is TRBV5-1 and J usage is TRBJ2-1; D is uncertain. Trimming took off 3 bases at V and 9 bases at J, with 16 bases between the two ends. Germline V gene lookup returns CDR1 SGHRS and CDR2 YFSETQ. The CDR3 length is 14 residues.

This chain connects TRBV12-3 or TRBV12-4 to TRBJ1-1, with D unclear. The CDR3 length is 15 residues. V was clipped by 3 bases and J by 6 bases, with 17 bases between them. The CDR3, as DNA: TGTGCCAGCAGTTTGACAAACCAAGGGCGGCCTGAAGCTTTCTTT. Protein sequence: CASSLTNQGRPEAFF.

The table lists this clonotype with a few counts. V gene TRBV6-1 combines with J gene TRBJ2-4, with TRBD2 as a possible D gene (5 bases). CDR3 length equals 14 residues. The V end lost 7 bases, the J end lost 8 bases, and 18 bases lay between the germline ends. Germline CDR1 and CDR2: MNHNS and SASEGT. The CDR3 is CASKPYRMGDIQYF. The CDR3 DNA reads as TGTGCCAGCAAACCCTATCGAATGGGAGACATTCAGTACTTC.

This clonotype was seen only a few times. V usage is TRBV27 and J usage is TRBJ2-3, with D unclear. This CDR3 is built from 15 residues. V was cut by 6 bases and J by 5 bases, with 18 bases left in between. CDR1 and CDR2 from the germline V gene are MNHEY and SMNVEV (reference sequence). CDR3 loop: CASSAQGPLIDTQYF. The CDR3 DNA reads TGTGCCAGCAGCGCTCAAGGACCCCTTATAGATACGCAGTATTTT.

The V and J genes are TRBV12-3 or TRBV12-4 and TRBJ1-1; perhaps TRBD1 as D (5 bases). The CDR3 spans 14 residues. V dropped 3 bases and J dropped 1 base, with 9 bases sitting between them. The CDR3 region has the DNA TGTGCCAGCAGTTTTGCCAGGGCGAACACTGAAGCTTTCTTT. Protein: CASSFARANTEAFF.

The J gene is TRBJ2-4, the V gene TRBV4-2; D ambiguous. Germline V gene lookup returns CDR1 LGHNA and CDR2 YNFKEQ. Trimming took off 1 base at V and 1 base at J, with 14 bases between the two ends. CDR3 length: 17 amino acids. The CDR3 nucleotides are TGTGCCAGCAGCCAAGCCTCCCCCGGTGGGGCCAAAAACATTCAGTACTTC. It encodes CASSQASPGGAKNIQYF.

Only a few counts were recorded for this clonotype. At one boundary the junction diverges from the germline segment, which might be a read error. The rearrangement links TRBV7-2 to TRBJ1-1; tentative D call: TRBD1 (6 bases). CDR1 SGHTA and CDR2 FQGNSA come from the germline V gene. The CDR3 has 14 amino acids. The CDR3 DNA reads as TGTGCCAGCAGCTTAGGGGTAGGCGGGGGCGAGAGGATCTTT. Protein product: CASSLGVGGGERIF.

This clonotype has a handful of counts. This chain links TRBV3-1 with TRBJ2-1; maybe TRBD2 (5 bases). V lost 1 base, J lost 9 bases, and 10 bases lay in between. Germline V CDR1 and CDR2: LGHDT, YNNKEL (reference sequence). The CDR3 totals 13 residues. This chain's CDR3 is CASSQGGGSEQFF. The CDR3 DNA reads as TGTGCCAGCAGCCAAGGAGGAGGTTCTGAGCAGTTCTTC.

This clonotype was detected many times. V and J are TRBV13 and TRBJ2-3, with 11 bases that match TRBD2. The J segment lost 4 bases and the V segment lost 5 bases, leaving 11 bases of the junction unmatched. Per germline, CDR1 PRHDT and CDR2 FYEKMQ (reference sequence). The CDR3 has 17 residues. The CDR3 region has the DNA TGTGCCAGCAGCCCAGCCATAGCGGGGGGGCCGGCAGATACGCAGTATTTT. This translates into CASSPAIAGGPADTQYF.

This clonotype appeared a few times. The chain has TRBV6-2 or TRBV6-3 and TRBJ2-7; D gene uncertain. V was clipped by 2 bases and J by 3 bases, with 8 bases between them. The CDR3 spans 13 residues. Germline V CDR1 and CDR2: MNHEY, SVGEGT. CDR3 protein: CASSYRLGYEQYF. The CDR3, as DNA: TGTGCCAGCAGTTACAGGTTGGGCTACGAGCAGTACTTC.

The V call is TRBV28, the J call TRBJ2-4; 8 positions match TRBD1. The CDR3 sequence is 17 residues long. CDR1 MDHEN and CDR2 SYDVKM come from the germline V gene. V was pared by 0 bases and J by 7 bases, with 11 bases of the junction left unmatched. The CDR3 spells CASSLWGTGPSGNIQYF. CDR3 nucleotide sequence: TGTGCCAGCAGTTTATGGGGGACAGGACCTTCTGGGAACATTCAGTACTTC.